Below, 11 T cell receptor beta chains from the same sample are listed, as sequenced in a study of blood T cell repertoires in COVID-19. Sequenced by immunoSEQ multiplex PCR; TCRdb stores in-frame clones only, minus some. The sample gives 80,000 to 90,000 clones, around four fifths of which show up once; around 11% is in the top ten. The sample consisted of peripheral blood. These receptors were taken from a man between 65 and 85 years old with acute or convalescent COVID-19.

This clone is a singleton in its sample. The genes are TRBV14 and TRBJ2-5, with a possible D match to TRBD2 (5 bases). Trimming left V 4 bases short and J 4 bases short, with 10 bases between. The CDR3 loop spans 13 amino acids. The germline V gene has CDR1 SGHDN and CDR2 FVKESK. CDR3 sequence reads: CASSPGLRETQYF. The DNA for the CDR3 is TGTGCCAGCAGCCCCGGACTCCGAGAGACCCAGTACTTC.

The chain carries TRBV15 and TRBJ2-1; TRBD2 might be the D (5 bases). There are 11 residues in the CDR3. Germline V gene data show CDR1 as LNHNV and CDR2 as YYDKDF (reference sequence). With 4 bases removed from V and 10 bases from J, the gap between germline ends came to 8 bases. The CDR3 sequence: CATSMRGEQFF. CDR3 sequence (DNA): TGTGCCACCAGCATGCGCGGGGAGCAGTTCTTC.

The J gene is TRBJ2-3, the V gene TRBV29-1; D not resolved. Germline assignment: CDR1 SQVTM and CDR2 ANQGSEA. The CDR3 is 12 residues long. Trimming removed 4 bases at V and 2 bases at J, with 7 bases between. CDR3 coding DNA: TGCAGCGTTGGAACAGTCACAGATACGCAGTATTTT. It codes for CSVGTVTDTQYF.

V is TRBV11-3 and J is TRBJ2-1, with D unclear. Germline CDR1 SGHNT, CDR2 YENEEA. V lost 2 bases, J lost 9 bases, and 11 bases lay in between. The CDR3 loop spans 13 amino acids. CDR3 coding DNA: TGTGCCAGCAGCTTAAAAGTCAACGGTGAGCAGTTCTTC. Residues: CASSLKVNGEQFF.

The rearrangement joins TRBV7-9 to TRBJ2-7, with D uncertain. The length of the CDR3 is 14 residues. Looked up from germline, CDR1 is SEHNR and CDR2 is FQNEAQ (reference sequence). With 1 base removed from V and 0 bases from J, the gap between germline ends came to 7 bases. The DNA of the CDR3 is TGTGCCAGCAGCTTAGACAGCAGCTCCTACGAGCAGTACTTC. This gives the protein CASSLDSSSYEQYF.

The rearrangement joins TRBV7-9 to TRBJ2-3; 10 bases fit TRBD1. CDR1 is SEHNR, CDR2 FQNEAQ, per germline (reference sequence). The CDR3 consists of 16 residues. The V gene end was trimmed by 4 bases and the J gene end by 1 base; junction bases not matched to a gene: 5. CDR3 sequence reads: CASSSWTGGGTDTQYF. The CDR3 DNA reads as TGTGCCAGCAGCTCCTGGACAGGGGGGGGCACAGATACGCAGTATTTT.

V is TRBV5-1 and J is TRBJ1-1, with D possibly TRBD1 on 6 matching bases. From germline, CDR1 is SGHRS and CDR2 YFSETQ. The CDR3 is 14 residues long. Trimming took 0 bases from V and 6 from J, leaving 12 bases between them. CDR3 sequence reads: CASSLGGQLSEAFF. CDR3 nucleotides: TGCGCCAGCAGCTTGGGGGGGCAACTATCTGAAGCTTTCTTT.

This chain joins TRBV5-6 and TRBJ2-7; unclear D gene. The CDR3 sequence is 14 residues long. Germline V gene sequence: CDR1 SGHDT, CDR2 YYEEEE. The germline V and J ends were trimmed by 4 bases and 1 base, with 12 bases remaining between them. CDR3 DNA: TGTGCCAGCAGCCCCACTGGGCTATCCTACGAGCAGTACGTC. Translated: CASSPTGLSYEQYV.

CDR3: CASSAVGLNQPQHF. CDR3 nucleotides: TGTGCCAGCTCCGCGGTCGGACTCAATCAGCCCCAGCATTTT. The chain joins TRBV27 to TRBJ1-5; D is unclear. Trimming pared 8 bases from V and 3 bases from J, leaving 14 bases between. The length of the CDR3 is 14 residues. In germline, CDR1 is MNHEY, CDR2 SMNVEV (reference sequence).

This sequence joins TRBV21-1 and TRBJ2-7; the D segment call TRBD1 is taken from the table without a DNA check. TRBV21-1 is classified as a pseudogene. This CDR3 is 15 amino acids long. The CDR3 bases are TGTGCCAGCAGCATGAACGGACAGGGCCCCTACGAGCAGTACGTC. Its protein is CASSMNGQGPYEQYV.

This sequence joins TRBV10-3 and TRBJ2-7, with a possible D match to TRBD1 (6 bases). CDR1 and CDR2 (germline): ENHRY, SYGVKD. Trimming took off 3 bases at V and 9 bases at J, with 15 bases between the two ends. This CDR3 is built from 13 residues. DNA of the CDR3: TGTGCCATCAGTGACCCCCCGACAGGCAGGCAGTACTTC. Translation: CAISDPPTGRQYF.